This T cell receptor (beta chain) was recorded in a study of T cell clones after liver transplantation. Study-wide context: TCRbeta sequencing after a pre-transplant mixed lymphocyte reaction identified graft-donor-reactive clones, later tracked in post-transplant blood. HCV positivity affected three of eight recipients; the rest lacked autoimmune or viral indications.

Assay used: immunoSEQ multiplex PCR; TCRdb lists only in-frame clones, some missing. The sample holds roughly 55,000 clones; roughly 80% are singletons and the top ten take about 8.9%. This clone is classed as medium-sized (0.01 to 0.1%). Germline V gene lookup returns CDR1 ENHRY and CDR2 SYGVKD. Losses at the gene ends were 6 bases for V and 3 bases for J; bases not matched to a gene: 5. CDR3 length: 13 amino acids. The material sequenced was CD4+ T cells from blood, taken before liver transplant. The receptor was isolated from a human donor who received a liver transplant. This rearrangement joins TRBV10-3 to TRBJ2-7; 7 bases map to TRBD2. This CDR3 is CAIRAPGGYEQYF. Written as DNA, the CDR3 is TGTGCCATCAGAGCGCCGGGAGGCTACGAGCAGTACTTC.